These 4 T cell receptor beta chains were all obtained from the same sample, sequenced in a study of long-term antiretroviral therapy in people with HIV. The run of the v3.0 immunoSEQ assay was at survey level. Generated by immunoSEQ multiplex PCR, the TCRdb table keeps only in-frame clones and is missing some. The data show approximately 22,000 clones, 85% to 90% seen once. The source was unsorted PBMCs, collected 1.3 years after starting antiretroviral therapy. These receptors originate from a man aged 60-69 years with HIV.

The chain uses TRBV28 and TRBJ1-2, with D possibly TRBD1 on 6 matching bases. The CDR3 totals 13 residues. CDR1 MDHEN and CDR2 SYDVKM come from the germline V gene. V lost 3 bases and J 7 bases, leaving 12 bases between the germline ends. The CDR3 is CASSFGGARGYTF. CDR3 DNA sequence: TGTGCCAGCAGTTTTGGGGGGGCTCGTGGCTACACCTTC.

This clone was seen just once. The rearrangement links TRBV10-1 to TRBJ2-2; 8 nucleotides line up with TRBD1. The length of the CDR3 is 16 residues. Trimming at V came to 6 bases and at J to 0 bases, leaving 6 bases not matched to a gene. Germline V gene lookup returns CDR1 WNHNN and CDR2 SYGVQD (reference sequence). The CDR3 bases are TGCGCCAGCAGACCCGGACAGGGCGCGAACACCGGGGAGCTGTTTTTT. This gives the protein CASRPGQGANTGELFF.

The chain uses TRBV11-3 and TRBJ2-7; 12 bases align to TRBD2. The CDR3 is 15 residues long. J lost 0 bases, V lost 5 bases, and 2 bases had no gene match. CDR1 and CDR2 (germline): SGHNT, YENEEA. The CDR3 bases are TGTGCCAGCAGCCCTAGCGGGGGGGCCTCCTACGAGCAGTACTTC. It specifies CASSPSGGASYEQYF.

This chain connects TRBV5-1 to TRBJ2-7; possibly TRBD1 for D (6 bases). The ends were cut back, 4 bases at V and 5 bases at J, with 13 bases in the middle. Germline V gene lookup returns CDR1 SGHRS and CDR2 YFSETQ. This CDR3 has 13 amino acids. Written as DNA, the CDR3 is TGCGCCAGCAGCGCCTTCACAGGGAACGAGCAGTACTTC. It specifies CASSAFTGNEQYF. Drawing the rest from reference TRBV5-1 and TRBJ2-7, the complete variable domain is KAGVTQTPRYLIKTRGQQVTLSCSPISGHRSVSWYQQTPGQGLQFLFEYFSETQRNKGNFPGRFSGRQFSNSRSEMNVSTLELGDSALYLCASSAFTGNEQYFGPGTRLTVT.